This T cell receptor (beta chain) appears in the sequencing data of a study of blood T cells in healthy people across ages. A sample-barcoded 5' primer and a J-beta primer mix were used in a second PCR of roughly 7 to 11 cycles. One entry per CDR3 protein, called by TCRdb with MiXCR from the 5' RACE reads. The profile shows hundreds of thousands of distinct CDR3 sequences, roughly 46% of them singletons. This clonotype was picked up a small number of times. The V and J ends lost 4 bases and 5 bases respectively, with 15 bases between them. In germline, CDR1 is MNHEY, CDR2 SVGAGI. The CDR3 totals 16 residues.

The sequenced sample was blood. This rearrangement joins TRBV6-5 to TRBJ1-6; D not resolved. This sequence was found in a man older than 75 in good health. CDR3 sequence reads: CASSSPSGVNNSPLHF. Written as DNA, the CDR3 is TGTGCCAGCAGTTCCCCGAGCGGGGTTAATAATTCACCCCTCCACTTT.